This T cell receptor beta chain was sequenced for a study of CD8 T cells in Susac syndrome. General study points: The study conceded that its TCR sequencing and HLA analysis involved relatively few individuals.

As for this clonotype: Its target is unknown.

An input of about 0.45 to 1 ug of RNA was subjected to reverse transcription using random hexamers. TCRdb re-analysed the immunoSEQ multiplex PCR reads in MiXCR, keeping a single row per CDR3 protein. This table holds a few hundred thousand distinct CDR3 sequences, 94% found once. V lost 5 bases to trimming and J lost 1 base, with 11 bases between them. The CDR3 has 14 residues. The V gene's germline CDR1 is MDHEN and CDR2 SYDVKM. The chain combines TRBV28 with TRBJ2-5, with D maybe TRBD1 (5 bases). The sequence came from a human donor with Susac syndrome. The sample taken for sequencing was CD4+ T cells from PBMCs. The CDR3 DNA sequence: TGTGCCAGCAGTCGGCGTGGGGCCCAAGAGACCCAGTACTTC. Residues: CASSRRGAQETQYF.